This entry lists 28 T cell receptor beta chains sequenced from one sample in a study of blood T cell repertoires in COVID-19. Here immunoSEQ multiplex PCR was the method, and the copy in TCRdb shows in-frame clones only, minus some. Among about 270,000 clones listed, around 89% were seen once. The sequencing input was PBMCs or T cells enriched from blood (not recorded which). The receptor source for this set is a woman aged 45 to 65 who had recovered from COVID-19.

This clone turned up a few times. The J gene is TRBJ2-5, the V gene TRBV29-1; D is perhaps TRBD1 (6 bases). CDR1 and CDR2 (germline): SQVTM, ANQGSEA. V lost 3 bases and J lost 4, with 18 bases in between. The CDR3 runs 15 residues. The CDR3 coding sequence is TGCAGCGTTGAGACCCCAGGGGCCTGGGGAGAGACCCAGTACTTC. Amino acid sequence: CSVETPGAWGETQYF.

The chain recombines TRBV20-1 with TRBJ2-5; no clear D. Trimming removed 2 bases from V and 4 bases from J, with 5 bases in between. The CDR3 is 11 amino acids. Germline V gene lookup returns CDR1 DFQATT and CDR2 SNEGSKA (reference sequence). Here the CDR3 reads CSARLGETQYF. The CDR3 coding sequence is TGCAGTGCTAGACTAGGAGAGACCCAGTACTTC.

The rearrangement joins TRBV5-3 to TRBJ2-3, with D possibly matching TRBD1 (6 bases). TRBV5-3 qualifies as an ORF whose function is uncertain. Trimming left V 0 bases short and J 1 base short, with 18 bases between. The CDR3 spans 18 residues. The CDR3 region has the DNA TGTGCCAGAAGCTTGGTAGGGTGTCGGGACACCTGCACAGATACGCAGTATTTT. This translates into CARSLVGCRDTCTDTQYF.

V is TRBV9 and J is TRBJ2-1; weak D call: TRBD1 (5 bases). CDR1 and CDR2 (germline): SGDLS, YYNGEE. The V end was cut by 1 base, the J end by 5 bases, with 7 bases between. This CDR3 has 13 amino acids. CDR3 sequence (DNA): TGTGCCAGCAGCGTACCAGGGAACAATGAGCAGTTCTTC. Its protein is CASSVPGNNEQFF.

This chain joins TRBV4-2 and TRBJ1-5; D unclear. The V end lost 1 base, the J end lost 1 base, and 5 bases lay between the germline ends. The CDR3 runs to 14 residues. Germline assignment: CDR1 LGHNA and CDR2 YNFKEQ. CDR3 amino acids: CASSQGHSNQPQHF. CDR3 bases: TGTGCCAGCAGCCAAGGACACAGCAATCAGCCCCAGCATTTT.

There are a few counts of this clone. The J gene is TRBJ2-2, the V gene TRBV11-2, with 9 bases identical to TRBD1. Looked up from germline, CDR1 is SGHAT and CDR2 is FQNNGV. The V gene end was trimmed by 4 bases and the J gene end by 3 bases; junction bases not matched to a gene: 3. The CDR3 covers 15 residues. The CDR3 is CASSSGTGHTGELFF. For the CDR3, the DNA is TGTGCCAGCAGCTCCGGGACAGGGCACACCGGGGAGCTGTTTTTT. Combining the CDR3 with reference TRBV11-2 and TRBJ2-2 gives the whole variable domain EAGVAQSPRYKIIEKRQSVAFWCNPISGHATLYWYQQILGQGPKLLIQFQNNGVVDDSQLPKDRFSAERLKGVDSTLKIQPAKLEDSAVYLCASSSGTGHTGELFFGEGSRLTVL.

The V and J genes are TRBV30 and TRBJ1-4; 10 nucleotides agree with TRBD1. CDR3 length: 15 amino acids. From germline, CDR1 is GTSNPN and CDR2 SVGIG (reference sequence). V was clipped by 2 bases and J by 4 bases; unmatched bases: 4. CDR3: CAWSSGQGDNEKLFF. Here the CDR3 DNA reads TGTGCCTGGAGTTCTGGACAGGGGGATAATGAAAAACTGTTTTTT.

This clone appeared once. The rearrangement uses TRBV28 and TRBJ2-1, with D perhaps TRBD2 (5 bases). CDR3 size: 16 residues. V lost 3 bases, J lost 4 bases, and 16 bases lay in between. The germline gives CDR1 MDHEN, CDR2 SYDVKM. The CDR3 sequence is CASSFGRLGIYNEQFF. For the CDR3, the DNA is TGTGCCAGCAGTTTTGGGAGACTCGGGATATACAATGAGCAGTTCTTC. The whole variable domain, remainder taken from reference TRBV28 and TRBJ2-1, is DVKVTQSSRYLVKRTGEKVFLECVQDMDHENMFWYRQDPGLGLRLIYFSYDVKMKEKGDIPEGYSVSREKKERFSLILESASTNQTSMYLCASSFGRLGIYNEQFFGPGTRLTVL.

This chain uses TRBV5-1 with TRBJ2-7; D perhaps matches TRBD2 (6 bases). CDR3 length equals 14 residues. Looked up from germline, CDR1 is SGHRS and CDR2 is YFSETQ. Deletions cut 6 bases from V and 2 bases from J, with 15 bases between. This CDR3 reads CASTHGTSPYEQYF. The CDR3 DNA sequence: TGCGCCAGCACCCACGGGACTTCCCCCTACGAGCAGTACTTC.

The V and J genes are TRBV9 and TRBJ2-1; tentative D call: TRBD1 (6 bases). Per the germline V gene, CDR1 is SGDLS and CDR2 is YYNGEE. Trimming removed 0 bases at V and 0 bases at J, with 10 bases between. The CDR3 sequence is 16 residues long. CDR3 in amino acids: CASSVEGVNSYNEQFF. In nucleotides, the CDR3 is TGTGCCAGCAGCGTAGAGGGGGTTAACTCCTACAATGAGCAGTTCTTC.

The rearrangement links TRBV30 to TRBJ1-2; TRBD1 agrees at 8 bases. V was clipped by 1 base and J by 8 bases; unmatched bases: 6. CDR3 length: 13 residues. The germline CDR1 and CDR2 sequences are GTSNPN and SVGIG (reference sequence). In nucleotides, the CDR3 is TGTGCCTGGAGTGCGTCCGGGACAGGCGGCTACACCTTC. Amino acid sequence: CAWSASGTGGYTF. Variable domain in full (rest from reference TRBV30 and TRBJ1-2): SQTIHQWPATLVQPVGSPLSLECTVEGTSNPNLYWYRQAAGRGLQLLFYSVGIGQISSEVPQNLSASRPQDRQFILSSKKLLLSDSGFYLCAWSASGTGGYTFGSGTRLTVV.

The rearrangement uses TRBV28 and TRBJ1-1; D is perhaps TRBD1 (5 bases). From germline, CDR1 is MDHEN and CDR2 SYDVKM. V shed 6 bases and J shed 0 bases, with 11 bases lying between them. CDR3 size: 14 residues. The CDR3 DNA is TGTGCCAGCAGAAAACCCAGGGTGAACACTGAAGCTTTCTTT. It specifies CASRKPRVNTEAFF.

This chain uses TRBV28 with TRBJ1-2; D gene uncertain. The V gene lost 4 bases and the J gene lost 3 bases, with 21 bases spanning the gap. The V gene's germline CDR1 is MDHEN and CDR2 SYDVKM. CDR3 size: 17 residues. CDR3 nucleotide sequence: TGTGCCAGCAGTTCCTCCCTACAAACCGGGAGGGACTATGGCTACACCTTC. It is translated as CASSSSLQTGRDYGYTF.

This clone was observed a few times. The chain uses TRBV24-1 and TRBJ2-7, with TRBD2 matching over 9 bases. CDR3 length: 13 amino acids. V lost 10 bases and J lost 3; bases outside the gene matches: 6. Per the germline V gene, CDR1 is KGHDR and CDR2 is SFDVKD. The CDR3 reads CATGTAGGYEQYF. The CDR3 DNA reads TGTGCCACAGGGACAGCGGGGGGCTACGAGCAGTACTTC.

V gene TRBV5-4 combines with J gene TRBJ2-3; D is uncertain. There are 16 residues in the CDR3. CDR1 SGHNT and CDR2 YYREEE come from the germline V gene (reference sequence). The germline V and J ends were trimmed by 0 bases and 1 base, with 12 bases remaining between them. CDR3 in DNA: TGTGCCAGCAGCTTGGCCCTCGGAGCACGCACAGATACGCAGTATTTT. It is translated as CASSLALGARTDTQYF.

This chain links TRBV18 with TRBJ2-2; D might be TRBD2 (6 bases). CDR3 size: 16 residues. V lost 3 bases, J lost 0 bases, and 11 bases lay in between. Germline V gene lookup returns CDR1 KGHSH and CDR2 LQKENI. The chain's CDR3 is CASSPLARTNTGELFF. The CDR3 bases are TGTGCCAGCTCACCTCTAGCGCGTACGAACACCGGGGAGCTGTTTTTT.

This sequence joins TRBV11-2 and TRBJ2-1; 7 bases map to TRBD1. Per the germline V gene, CDR1 is SGHAT and CDR2 is FQNNGV. The CDR3 is made up of 16 amino acids. The ends lost 4 bases at V and 0 bases at J; junction bases unmatched: 6. The CDR3 protein is CASSSPQGSSYNEQFF. The CDR3 DNA is TGTGCCAGCAGCTCACCACAGGGGAGCTCCTACAATGAGCAGTTCTTC.

The V call is TRBV2, the J call TRBJ1-5; D possibly corresponds to TRBD1 (6 bases). The length of the CDR3 is 14 residues. The V gene's germline CDR1 is SNHLY and CDR2 FYNNEI. V was clipped by 6 bases and J by 1 base, with 10 bases between them. The CDR3 region has the DNA TGTGCCAGCAGGCCTGACAGGAGCAATCAGCCCCAGCATTTT. Translation gives CASRPDRSNQPQHF.

This clone was seen only once. The chain carries TRBV4-1 and TRBJ2-7, with 8 bases identical to TRBD2. The V gene's germline CDR1 is MGHRA and CDR2 YSYEKL. The CDR3 is 16 amino acids. V was clipped by 4 bases and J by 2 bases; unmatched bases: 10. Here the CDR3 DNA reads TGCGCCAGCAGCCCGCCCTCACTAGCGGCCCCCTACGAGCAGTACTTC. Translation gives CASSPPSLAAPYEQYF.

This chain links TRBV27 with TRBJ2-3; 8 bases align to TRBD2. The J segment lost 0 bases and the V segment lost 5 bases, leaving 4 bases of the junction unmatched. From germline, CDR1 is MNHEY and CDR2 SMNVEV (reference sequence). CDR3 length equals 15 residues. The CDR3 DNA follows: TGTGCCAGCAGTCATCGACTAGCGAGCACAGATACGCAGTATTTT. It codes for CASSHRLASTDTQYF.

In DNA form, the CDR3 reads TGTGCCAGTAGTATTAAGGGGACATCCCTAGCCAAAAACATTCAGTACTTC. It yields the protein CASSIKGTSLAKNIQYF. The J gene is TRBJ2-4, the V gene TRBV19; weak D call: TRBD1 (6 bases). V was cut by 3 bases and J by 0 bases, with 15 bases left in between. This CDR3 comprises 17 residues. Per germline, CDR1 LNHDA and CDR2 SQIVND (reference sequence). Full variable domain (remainder filled in from reference TRBV19 and TRBJ2-4): DGGITQSPKYLFRKEGQNVTLSCEQNLNHDAMYWYRQDPGQGLRLIYYSQIVNDFQKGDIAEGYSVSREKKESFPLTVTSAQKNPTAFYLCASSIKGTSLAKNIQYFGAGTRLSVL.

The chain has TRBV5-1 and TRBJ1-3; the D is unclear. The CDR3 runs 15 residues. V dropped 4 bases and J dropped 0 bases, with 11 bases sitting between them. The germline V gene has CDR1 SGHRS and CDR2 YFSETQ. The CDR3 here is CASSQVGTSGNTIYF. The CDR3 nucleotides are TGCGCCAGCAGCCAGGTGGGCACCTCTGGAAACACCATATATTTT.

The V call is TRBV28, the J call TRBJ2-7, with 10 bases lining up with TRBD1. The CDR3 contains 16 residues. The V gene end was trimmed by 5 bases and the J gene end by 4 bases; junction bases not matched to a gene: 11. CDR1 and CDR2 from the germline V gene are MDHEN and SYDVKM. The DNA of the CDR3 is TGTGCCAGCAGTCCACAGAGGGACAGGGGATGGTACGAGCAGTACTTC. Amino acid sequence: CASSPQRDRGWYEQYF.

The chain joins TRBV6-2 or TRBV6-3 to TRBJ2-1; no definite D call. This CDR3 has 13 residues. Germline CDR1 is MNHEY and CDR2 is SVGEGT. The V end was cut by 2 bases, the J end by 5 bases, with 7 bases between. CDR3: CASSYSIHNEQFF. The CDR3 coding sequence is TGTGCCAGCAGTTACAGCATTCACAATGAGCAGTTCTTC.

The chain joins TRBV18 to TRBJ2-1, with 8 bases lining up with TRBD2. CDR1 and CDR2 from the germline V gene are KGHSH and LQKENI. The trim removed 3 bases at V and 7 bases at J, leaving 2 bases unmatched. The CDR3 sequence is 13 residues long. The CDR3: CASSPGLGNEQFF. CDR3 sequence (DNA): TGTGCCAGCTCACCGGGACTAGGGAATGAGCAGTTCTTC.

The rearrangement links TRBV6-5 to TRBJ2-1, with D tentatively TRBD1 (5 bases). V lost 7 bases, J lost 9 bases, and 13 bases lay in between. The CDR3 sequence is 12 residues long. Looked up from germline, CDR1 is MNHEY and CDR2 is SVGAGI. In DNA form, the CDR3 reads TGTGCCAGCACCAGGGATCGGTTTGAGCAGTTCTTC. Translated, it gives CASTRDRFEQFF.

V and J are TRBV24-1 and TRBJ2-1; 10 bases match TRBD2. The germline V gene has CDR1 KGHDR and CDR2 SFDVKD. V was pared by 4 bases and J by 2 bases, with 7 bases of the junction left unmatched. CDR3 length: 17 residues. The CDR3 sequence is CATSDPKSGGAYNEQFF. The CDR3 DNA reads TGTGCCACCAGTGACCCAAAAAGCGGGGGGGCCTACAATGAGCAGTTCTTC.

This chain links TRBV27 with TRBJ2-3, with TRBD2 matching over 10 bases. J gave up 2 bases and V 3 bases, and 11 bases lay outside the gene matches. The CDR3 consists of 18 residues. CDR1 is MNHEY and CDR2 is SMNVEV in the germline V gene (reference sequence). In DNA form, the CDR3 reads TGTGCCAGCAGTTTCCTTCCGCCCGGACTAGCGGACACAGATACGCAGTATTTT. This codes for CASSFLPPGLADTDTQYF.